These 14 T cell receptor beta chains were sequenced from one sample in a study of T-cell reconstitution after alpha-beta-depleted transplantation in children. Preparing the TCRbeta library involved the use of unique molecular identifiers. TCRdb used MiXCR to reprocess the PCR reads, holding one entry per CDR3 protein. The table includes about 340,000 distinct CDR3 sequences, 15% to 20% detected once. The specimen was PBMCs, mostly from graft donor cells, collected 360 days after TCRalphabeta/CD19-depleted stem cell transplant. The receptors were sampled from a male patient between 2 and 10 years old who had a stem cell transplant for acute lymphoblastic leukemia, so the T cells may come from the graft donor.

The V call is TRBV5-5, the J call TRBJ2-7; D perhaps matches TRBD1 (6 bases). This CDR3 spans 15 amino acids. Germline CDR1 reads SGHKS; CDR2 reads YYEKEE (reference sequence). V was trimmed by 0 bases and J by 2 bases, leaving 12 bases between them. The DNA for the CDR3 is TGTGCCAGCAGCTTGGTCCAGGGGTTCGCCTACGAGCAGTACTTC. Translated, it gives CASSLVQGFAYEQYF.

The chain recombines TRBV20-1 with TRBJ1-2, with unresolved D. The CDR3 contains 12 residues. The V end lost 1 base, the J end lost 4 bases, and 7 bases lay between the germline ends. CDR1 DFQATT and CDR2 SNEGSKA come from the germline V gene (reference sequence). CDR3 coding DNA: TGCAGTGCTAGAGGGTGGGTCTATGGCTACACCTTC. This encodes CSARGWVYGYTF.

The V gene is TRBV7-6, the J gene TRBJ1-1; D gene unclear. This CDR3 is 17 amino acids long. Trimming pared 1 base from V and 0 bases from J, leaving 15 bases between. The germline V gene has CDR1 SGHVS and CDR2 FNYEAQ. The CDR3 coding sequence is TGTGCCAGCAGCTTAGAGGCCAACATGTTGATGAACACTGAAGCTTTCTTT. It codes for CASSLEANMLMNTEAFF.

This clonotype has ten or more counts. The chain recombines TRBV27 with TRBJ1-6; 7 positions match TRBD1. CDR1 MNHEY and CDR2 SMNVEV come from the germline V gene (reference sequence). Trimming took 2 bases from V and 8 from J; bases not matched to a gene: 3. This CDR3 is 14 amino acids long. The CDR3 loop is CASSLQGGDSPLHF. The CDR3 bases are TGTGCCAGCAGTTTACAGGGGGGGGATTCACCCCTCCACTTT.

The CDR3 sequence: CASSVGTLKRELFF. The CDR3 coding sequence is TGTGCCAGCAGCGTAGGGACCCTCAAACGGGAGCTGTTTTTT. The rearrangement uses TRBV9 and TRBJ2-2; unclear D gene. This CDR3 is 14 amino acids long. Germline CDR1 and CDR2: SGDLS and YYNGEE. Between the trimmed V and J ends, which lost 0 bases and 9 bases, there was a span of 12 bases.

This chain joins TRBV5-1 and TRBJ2-5, with 7 bases that match TRBD1. In germline, CDR1 is SGHRS, CDR2 YFSETQ. The CDR3 is 15 residues long. Germline trimming cut 4 bases from V and 5 bases from J; bases unmatched to any gene: 11. The CDR3 is CASSQLDRVWETQYF. The CDR3 coding sequence is TGCGCCAGCAGCCAACTCGACAGGGTTTGGGAGACCCAGTACTTC.

For the CDR3, the DNA is TGCAGTGCCAATAAAGTCGCGAACACCGGGGAGCTGTTTTTT. This encodes CSANKVANTGELFF. This chain uses TRBV20-1 with TRBJ2-2; D gene uncertain. V was pared by 6 bases and J by 0 bases, with 11 bases between. Germline V CDR1 and CDR2: DFQATT, SNEGSKA (reference sequence). There are 14 residues in the CDR3.

The table lists this clonotype with a few counts. The rearrangement uses TRBV20-1 and TRBJ1-1; D uncertain. This CDR3 has 11 residues. CDR1 is DFQATT and CDR2 is SNEGSKA in the germline V gene (reference sequence). The V gene lost 3 bases and the J gene lost 6 bases, with 8 bases spanning the gap. CDR3 protein: CSARGIPEAFF. In nucleotides, the CDR3 is TGCAGTGCTAGGGGCATTCCTGAAGCTTTCTTT.

In its sample, this clonotype was seen a few times. The chain employs TRBV29-1 and TRBJ2-5; TRBD1 or TRBD2 may be the D gene (5 bases each). V was pared by 3 bases and J by 4 bases, with 6 bases between. Germline V gene lookup returns CDR1 SQVTM and CDR2 ANQGSEA. The CDR3 runs 11 residues. CDR3 nucleotides: TGCAGCGTTGATGGGGGAGAGACCCAGTACTTC. Protein product: CSVDGGETQYF.

The V gene is TRBV28, the J gene TRBJ2-1; 8 positions agree with TRBD2. Unmatched junction bases numbered 16, after V lost 4 bases and J lost 2 bases. Germline V lookup: CDR1 MDHEN, CDR2 SYDVKM. This CDR3 is built from 19 residues. CDR3 in DNA: TGTGCCAGCAGTTGGGGGGTAACTAGCGGCGTTACTACCTACAATGAGCAGTTCTTC. Its protein is CASSWGVTSGVTTYNEQFF.

This chain connects TRBV4-2 to TRBJ2-1; 11 bases are a match to TRBD2. V gave up 1 base and J gave up 7 bases; unmatched junction bases: 3. CDR1 is LGHNA and CDR2 is YNFKEQ in the germline V gene. The CDR3 is 15 amino acids. The CDR3 nucleotides read TGTGCCAGCAGCCAAGGCCGGACTAGCGGGAATGAGCAGTTCTTC. Protein sequence: CASSQGRTSGNEQFF.

This clonotype was seen more than once but under ten times. The chain recombines TRBV5-1 with TRBJ2-1; TRBD2 aligns across 9 bases. The ends lost 4 bases at V and 7 bases at J; junction bases unmatched: 12. This CDR3 has 16 residues. Germline V gene data show CDR1 as SGHRS and CDR2 as YFSETQ. CDR3 region: CASSRFAGGPGNEQFF. CDR3 sequence (DNA): TGCGCCAGCAGCCGGTTTGCGGGAGGGCCGGGGAATGAGCAGTTCTTC. The complete variable domain, with remaining parts taken from reference TRBV5-1 and TRBJ2-1, reads KAGVTQTPRYLIKTRGQQVTLSCSPISGHRSVSWYQQTPGQGLQFLFEYFSETQRNKGNFPGRFSGRQFSNSRSEMNVSTLELGDSALYLCASSRFAGGPGNEQFFGPGTRLTVL.

This clonotype was counted between two and nine times. In DNA form, the CDR3 reads TGTGCCAGCAGTCGTGAACCAAGCTCCTACGAGCAGTACTTC. Translated: CASSREPSSYEQYF. This chain joins TRBV12-3 or TRBV12-4 and TRBJ2-7; D remains unclear. Trimming left V 5 bases short and J 0 bases short, with 11 bases between. This CDR3 is 14 amino acids long.

V gene TRBV9 combines with J gene TRBJ2-7; TRBD2 matches at 11 bases. V lost 3 bases, J lost 6 bases, and 8 bases stayed unmatched. Germline CDR1 SGDLS, CDR2 YYNGEE. The CDR3 contains 15 residues. CDR3 sequence: CASSELGGLAAEQYF. DNA for the CDR3: TGTGCCAGCAGCGAACTGGGGGGACTAGCGGCCGAGCAGTACTTC.